This is a list of T cell receptor beta chains from one sample in a study of T cell repertoires in cytomegalovirus infection. TCRdb processed the reads anew with MiXCR; each CDR3 protein has one entry. This table holds under 500,000 distinct CDR3 sequences, approximately 46% found once. These TCRs are of unknown antigen specificity. Sequencing was performed on cultured PBMCs, taken from culture after CMV antigen stimulation. These receptors were taken from a human donor in good health (CMV status not recorded). Some clones in this sample may be carry-over from other donors' samples. CDR3s include the opening cysteine and the closing phenylalanine or tryptophan. Fields, in order: clone size, V gene, J gene, CDR3 protein. Clone size is not always given. Where it is, it says once, few, many or a class for expanded clones.

size: NA; V: TRBV4-2; J: TRBJ2-5; CDR3: CASSQDTSGGKETQYF
size: NA; V: TRBV12-3/TRBV12-4; J: TRBJ2-7; CDR3: CASSSLGLSYEQYF
size: NA; V: TRBV4-1; J: TRBJ2-2; CDR3: CASSQETASGSPGELFF
size: NA; V: TRBV7-9; J: TRBJ2-2; CDR3: CASSSRQGYTGELFF
size: NA; V: TRBV7-2; J: TRBJ2-3; CDR3: CASSWESRDTQYF
size: few; V: TRBV6-6; J: TRBJ2-1; CDR3: CASSPSQGGEQFF
size: NA; V: TRBV7-6; J: TRBJ2-3; CDR3: CASSRRTDPIGQYF
size: NA; V: TRBV6-5; J: TRBJ2-1; CDR3: CASSWGLAGSYNEQFF
size: many; V: TRBV28; J: TRBJ2-5; CDR3: CASSTRDRQETQYF
size: many; V: TRBV7-2; J: TRBJ1-5; CDR3: CASSRDRANQPQHF
size: many; V: TRBV7-2; J: TRBJ1-2; CDR3: CASSPGGEGGYTF
size: NA; V: TRBV6-1; J: TRBJ2-3; CDR3: CASRGTGTQYF
size: NA; V: TRBV12-3/TRBV12-4; J: TRBJ2-1; CDR3: CASSFTNSGDNEQFF
size: NA; V: TRBV28; J: TRBJ2-7; CDR3: CASRPKSRALSYEQYF
size: NA; V: TRBV5-6; J: TRBJ2-7; CDR3: CASSRAPYDYEQYF
size: NA; V: TRBV7-2; J: TRBJ2-7; CDR3: CASSGRPYEQYF
size: NA; V: TRBV25-1; J: TRBJ2-3; CDR3: CASSRAGVPDTQYF
size: few; V: TRBV7-9; J: TRBJ2-5; CDR3: CASSRKKGLVGETQYF
size: NA; V: TRBV6-2/TRBV6-3; J: TRBJ2-1; CDR3: CASSYGGSLANEQFF
size: NA; V: TRBV11-2; J: TRBJ1-4; CDR3: CASSLYLANEKLFF
size: few; V: TRBV7-4; J: TRBJ1-4; CDR3: CASSPLHRTLVSEKLFF
size: NA; V: TRBV7-8; J: TRBJ2-5; CDR3: CASGGVDGPQGETQYF
size: few; V: TRBV10-3; J: TRBJ2-3; CDR3: CAIRDGASDTQYF
size: few; V: TRBV12-3/TRBV12-4; J: TRBJ1-4; CDR3: CASSTPTEKLFF
size: NA; V: TRBV9; J: TRBJ2-5; CDR3: CASSGSGRGETQYF
size: few; V: TRBV12-3/TRBV12-4; J: TRBJ2-7; CDR3: CASSLSDKPYEQYF
size: NA; V: TRBV7-3; J: TRBJ1-2; CDR3: CASSFVDSYGYTF
size: NA; V: TRBV7-9; J: TRBJ2-7; CDR3: CASSLPDRGDYEQYF
size: few; V: TRBV28; J: TRBJ2-7; CDR3: CASRLAGGLSYEQYF
size: NA; V: TRBV7-6; J: TRBJ1-4; CDR3: CASSSRGPNEKLFF
size: NA; V: TRBV5-4; J: TRBJ2-5; CDR3: CASTTGKRETQYF
size: NA; V: TRBV12-3/TRBV12-4; J: TRBJ2-5; CDR3: CASSLSTGVASRETQYF
size: NA; V: TRBV7-2; J: TRBJ1-5; CDR3: CASSYTVSSNQPQHF
size: NA; V: TRBV7-9; J: TRBJ2-1; CDR3: CASGGLAETYNEQFF
size: NA; V: TRBV10-3; J: TRBJ1-1; CDR3: CAISVVGNTEAFF
size: NA; V: TRBV7-6; J: TRBJ1-2; CDR3: CASSPLRDRGPPNYGYTF
size: few; V: TRBV6-1; J: TRBJ2-7; CDR3: CASSTRTGRDEQYF
size: NA; V: TRBV10-3; J: TRBJ1-1; CDR3: CAINAETGENTEAFF